Below are 25 T cell receptor beta chains sequenced from a single sample in a study of shared clonotypes between healthy human individuals. Repertoires were generated with immunoSEQ multiplex PCR, while TCRdb's copy carries only in-frame clones and drops some. The sample records a few million clones, roughly 93% being singletons. Sequencing input: naive CD4+ T cells from PBMCs. Subset defined: CD45RA+ positively selected. These receptor sequences come from a man aged 18 to 30 in good health. Some clones in this sample may be carry-over from other donors' samples.

The V gene is TRBV19, the J gene TRBJ2-2; D tentatively fits TRBD1 or TRBD2 (5 bases each). Germline V gives CDR1 LNHDA, CDR2 SQIVND (reference sequence). Between the trimmed V and J ends, which lost 2 bases and 3 bases, there was a span of 16 bases. This CDR3 contains 17 residues. The CDR3 sequence is CASSIIQRGVYTGELFF. The CDR3 DNA sequence: TGTGCCAGTAGTATAATACAGAGGGGCGTTTACACCGGGGAGCTGTTTTTT.

The genes are TRBV5-1 and TRBJ2-5, with 7 nucleotides matching TRBD1. V was clipped by 1 base and J by 5 bases; unmatched bases: 8. Per the germline V gene, CDR1 is SGHRS and CDR2 is YFSETQ. This CDR3 spans 15 amino acids. In DNA, the CDR3 is TGCGCCAGCAGCTTGATGGGACAGAACATCGAGACCCAGTACTTC. Its protein is CASSLMGQNIETQYF.

The chain uses TRBV11-2 and TRBJ2-7; 12 bases are a match to TRBD1. Germline V gene sequence: CDR1 SGHAT, CDR2 FQNNGV. This CDR3 contains 16 residues. Unmatched junction bases numbered 10, after V lost 4 bases and J lost 6 bases. The CDR3: CASSSQLGQGAIEQYF. In DNA form, the CDR3 reads TGTGCCAGCAGCTCCCAATTGGGACAGGGGGCGATCGAGCAGTACTTC.

The chain uses TRBV6-5 and TRBJ2-7; the match to TRBD1 covers 7 bases. The germline gives CDR1 MNHEY, CDR2 SVGAGI. This CDR3 contains 14 residues. Trimming cost V 4 bases and J 2 bases; bases outside gene matches: 5. CDR3 residues: CASSFRTGPYEQYF. CDR3 coding DNA: TGTGCCAGCAGTTTCCGGACAGGTCCCTACGAGCAGTACTTC.

The rearrangement joins TRBV7-2 to TRBJ2-3; 8 bases align to TRBD1. The CDR3 has 16 amino acids. Per germline, CDR1 SGHTA and CDR2 FQGNSA. V lost 5 bases to trimming and J lost 3 bases; unmatched junction nucleotides: 10. For the CDR3, the DNA is TGTGCCAGCAGCCCCCGGGGGCAGGGGGCTACAGATACGCAGTATTTT. This encodes CASSPRGQGATDTQYF.

This chain joins TRBV5-1 and TRBJ2-1; 10 positions match TRBD2. V shed 4 bases, J shed 5 bases, and the junction held 9 bases outside the gene matches. This CDR3 has 16 residues. Germline CDR1 SGHRS, CDR2 YFSETQ. In DNA, the CDR3 is TGCGCCAGCAGCAATACCGGGACTAGCGCAAACAATGAGCAGTTCTTC. Translated: CASSNTGTSANNEQFF.

The chain links TRBV30 to TRBJ2-4, with D tentatively TRBD1 or TRBD2 (5 bases each). The V end lost 5 bases, the J end lost 0 bases, and 8 bases lay between the germline ends. CDR1 is GTSNPN, CDR2 SVGIG, per germline (reference sequence). The CDR3 is 13 residues long. Here the CDR3 DNA reads TGTGCCTGGGGGGGTGGAGCCAAAAACATTCAGTACTTC. Its translation: CAWGGGAKNIQYF.

The chain links TRBV10-3 to TRBJ2-6; 7 nucleotides line up with TRBD2. V lost 0 bases, J lost 0 bases, and 5 bases stayed unmatched. The germline gives CDR1 ENHRY, CDR2 SYGVKD. This CDR3 spans 18 amino acids. CDR3 in amino acids: CAISESGRAPSGANVLTF. The CDR3 nucleotides are TGTGCCATCAGTGAGTCGGGGAGGGCCCCCTCTGGGGCCAACGTCCTGACTTTC.

The V gene is TRBV18, the J gene TRBJ1-1, with 8 bases that match TRBD1. Germline lookup yields CDR1 KGHSH and CDR2 LQKENI. The CDR3 is made up of 16 amino acids. The trim removed 1 base at V and 1 base at J, leaving 5 bases unmatched. CDR3 nucleotide sequence: TGTGCCAGCTCACCACTCACCGGGACAGGGAACACTGAAGCTTTCTTT. Translation gives CASSPLTGTGNTEAFF.

The chain uses TRBV4-1 and TRBJ2-1; D uncertain. V was clipped by 2 bases and J by 0 bases, with 8 bases between them. Germline V gene lookup returns CDR1 MGHRA and CDR2 YSYEKL. CDR3 length equals 15 residues. The CDR3, as DNA: TGCGCCAGCAGCCAAATTCCAAGCTCCTACAATGAGCAGTTCTTC. Translation: CASSQIPSSYNEQFF.

The CDR3 sequence: CASSRGQGKNQPQHF. The CDR3 nucleotides read TGTGCCAGCAGCCGGGGACAGGGGAAGAATCAGCCCCAGCATTTT. The V and J genes are TRBV7-8 and TRBJ1-5; 10 bases align to TRBD1. Germline values: CDR1 SGHVS, CDR2 FQNEAQ. This CDR3 has 15 residues. The V and J ends lost 5 bases and 4 bases, in that order; junction bases with no gene match: 5.

This chain joins TRBV30 and TRBJ2-2, with D perhaps matching TRBD1 (5 bases). This CDR3 contains 13 residues. Per the germline V gene, CDR1 is GTSNPN and CDR2 is SVGIG (reference sequence). Trimming removed 2 bases at V and 5 bases at J, with 9 bases between. In DNA, the CDR3 is TGTGCCTGGAGTAGGTCAGGGACCGGGGAGCTGTTTTTT. Protein sequence: CAWSRSGTGELFF.

The chain recombines TRBV2 with TRBJ2-5; TRBD1 agrees at 7 bases. The germline gives CDR1 SNHLY, CDR2 FYNNEI. The CDR3 loop spans 14 amino acids. V lost 6 bases, J lost 4 bases, and 8 bases stayed unmatched. The CDR3 is CASSPTGASETQYF. The CDR3 DNA is TGTGCCAGCAGCCCCACAGGGGCGTCAGAGACCCAGTACTTC.

This rearrangement joins TRBV7-2 to TRBJ2-1; the D is unclear. This CDR3 spans 13 amino acids. V was shortened by 7 bases and J by 2 bases, with 9 bases between the two germline ends. Germline V gene data show CDR1 as SGHTA and CDR2 as FQGNSA. The DNA of the CDR3 is TGTGCCAGCACCCTAGGGACCTACAATGAGCAGTTCTTC. Amino acid sequence: CASTLGTYNEQFF.

The gene calls are TRBV6-1 and TRBJ2-3; D call uncertain. Germline CDR1 MNHNS, CDR2 SASEGT. Trimming cost V 6 bases and J 4 bases, with 14 bases left between them. CDR3 length equals 14 residues. The CDR3 sequence is CASRPPIVSDTQYF. CDR3 DNA sequence: TGTGCCAGCAGACCCCCTATCGTTTCAGATACGCAGTATTTT.

This chain uses TRBV4-2 with TRBJ2-4; D remains ambiguous. V was cut by 5 bases and J by 2 bases, with 13 bases left in between. The CDR3 loop spans 15 amino acids. Germline lookup yields CDR1 LGHNA and CDR2 YNFKEQ. CDR3 nucleotide sequence: TGTGCCAGCAGCGCCCAAAGTTTGACCAAAAACATTCAGTACTTC. It encodes CASSAQSLTKNIQYF.

Turning to this clone: The same CDR3 also results from other DNA sequences found in this sample. This chain joins TRBV5-1 and TRBJ1-2; weak D call: TRBD1 (5 bases). V was pared by 1 base and J by 4 bases, with 11 bases between. This CDR3 region has 14 residues. Germline CDR1 SGHRS, CDR2 YFSETQ. The CDR3 sequence: CASSLQGGSYGYTF. CDR3 DNA sequence: TGCGCCAGCAGCTTGCAGGGAGGAAGCTATGGCTACACCTTC.

The V and J genes are TRBV28 and TRBJ2-3, with unresolved D. The V gene's germline CDR1 is MDHEN and CDR2 SYDVKM. This CDR3 is 15 amino acids long. With 6 bases removed from V and 2 bases from J, the gap between germline ends came to 15 bases. This chain's CDR3 is CASSEPRSSTDTQYF. CDR3 DNA: TGTGCCAGCAGCGAACCTCGGTCCTCCACAGATACGCAGTATTTT.

This sequence joins TRBV19 and TRBJ2-4, with D perhaps TRBD1 or TRBD2 (5 bases each). V was trimmed by 11 bases and J by 12 bases, leaving 20 bases between them. The CDR3 has 12 amino acids. Per germline, CDR1 LNHDA and CDR2 SQIVND (reference sequence). CDR3 bases: TGTGCCGTTGGGAAAAGGGACGCAACTCAGTACTTC. This sequence encodes CAVGKRDATQYF.

With respect to this clone: At one end, the junction sequence differs from germline, possibly due to a read error. The V gene is TRBV9, the J gene TRBJ2-2, with 7 bases lining up with TRBD2. In germline, CDR1 is SGDLS, CDR2 YYNGEE. CDR3 length: 16 amino acids. The CDR3 reads CASTVGWAGDTGELFF. In DNA, the CDR3 is TGTGCCAGCACCGTAGGTTGGGCGGGAGATACCGGGGAGCTGTTTTTT.

The genes are TRBV14 and TRBJ2-2, with a weak D call TRBD1 (5 bases). The V gene lost 3 bases and the J gene lost 4 bases, with 15 bases spanning the gap. CDR1 and CDR2 (germline): SGHDN, FVKESK. This CDR3 has 16 residues. In nucleotides, the CDR3 is TGTGCCAGCAGCCACATGGGGCGGAGAGGCACCGGGGAGCTGTTTTTT. It codes for CASSHMGRRGTGELFF. The whole variable domain, filled in from reference TRBV14 and TRBJ2-2, reads EAGVTQFPSHSVIEKGQTVTLRCDPISGHDNLYWYRRVMGKEIKFLLHFVKESKQDESGMPNNRFLAERTGGTYSTLKVQPAELEDSGVYFCASSHMGRRGTGELFFGEGSRLTVL.

The chain couples TRBV5-1 to TRBJ2-5; 9 nucleotides align to TRBD1. V trimming: 4 bases; J trimming: 5 bases; junction bases outside the gene matches: 12. The CDR3 length is 16 residues. The germline V gene encodes CDR1 SGHRS and CDR2 YFSETQ. CDR3 coding DNA: TGCGCCAGCAGCGTGGGGACAGGGAGTAAGTGGGAGACCCAGTACTTC. Translated, it gives CASSVGTGSKWETQYF.

This chain links TRBV19 with TRBJ2-5, with D tentatively TRBD1 (6 bases). The length of the CDR3 is 15 residues. The V end was cut by 6 bases, the J end by 2 bases, with 16 bases between. From germline, CDR1 is LNHDA and CDR2 SQIVND (reference sequence). CDR3 in amino acids: CASSRTDRVQETQYF. In DNA, the CDR3 is TGTGCCAGTAGCCGCACGGACAGAGTTCAAGAGACCCAGTACTTC.

This clone appeared a few times. The chain links TRBV28 to TRBJ1-1, with D perhaps matching TRBD1 (6 bases). The V end was cut by 6 bases, the J end by 7 bases, with 12 bases between. The length of the CDR3 is 12 residues. Germline CDR1 and CDR2: MDHEN and SYDVKM. CDR3 in amino acids: CASRTQQGEAFF. The CDR3, as DNA: TGTGCCAGCAGGACCCAACAGGGTGAAGCTTTCTTT.

The chain combines TRBV5-1 with TRBJ2-2; 7 nucleotides line up with TRBD1. The CDR3 is 16 residues long. Looked up from germline, CDR1 is SGHRS and CDR2 is YFSETQ. The V and J ends lost 4 bases and 4 bases, in that order; junction bases with no gene match: 10. Here the CDR3 reads CASSAGQERSTGELFF. In DNA, the CDR3 is TGCGCCAGCAGCGCCGGACAGGAACGCAGCACCGGGGAGCTGTTTTTT.